These T cell receptor beta chains were read from a single sample in a study of CD8 T cells in Susac syndrome. TCRdb recomputed calls from the immunoSEQ multiplex PCR reads with MiXCR, one row per CDR3 protein. The profile shows 200,000 to 300,000 distinct CDR3 sequences, 90% to 96% of them singletons. Sequencing used CD4+ T cells from PBMCs. The receptors originated from a human donor with Susac syndrome. Both conserved end residues are part of each CDR3. A D gene is named only where the DNA matches it firmly. Clone size is given for some rows only: seen once, a few or many times, or a class if the clone is expanded.

TRBD1,TRBJ2-7,TRBV3-1,few,CASTPGTGTYEQYF,TGTGCCAGCACCCCCGGGACAGGGACGTACGAGCAGTACTTC
-,TRBJ2-5,TRBV29-1,-,CSVEVGLGETQYF,TGCAGCGTTGAAGTGGGTCTGGGGGAGACCCAGTACTTC
-,TRBJ2-7,TRBV29-1,once,CSVERGLGSYEQYF,TGCAGCGTTGAAAGAGGGCTGGGTTCCTACGAGCAGTACTTC
-,TRBJ2-5,TRBV11-2,-,CASSLETVGRETQYF,TGTGCCAGCAGCTTAGAGACCGTGGGTCGAGAGACCCAGTACTTC
-,TRBJ1-5,TRBV29-1,-,CSVGEGTIHQPQHF,TGCAGCGTTGGAGAAGGGACCATTCATCAGCCCCAGCATTTT
-,TRBJ2-1,TRBV29-1,-,CSSSAALPYNEQFF,TGCAGCTCTTCAGCGGCCTTACCGTACAATGAGCAGTTCTTC
TRBD2,TRBJ2-1,TRBV12-3/TRBV12-4,-,CAGASGRAGLNEQFF,TGTGCCGGGGCTAGCGGGAGGGCCGGTCTCAATGAGCAGTTCTTC
-,TRBJ2-5,TRBV6-1,-,CASSEVGETQYF,TGTGCCAGCAGTGAAGTGGGGGAGACCCAGTACTTC
TRBD1,TRBJ1-2,TRBV11-1,-,CASSWTDRDYGYTF,TGTGCCAGCAGCTGGACTGACAGGGACTATGGCTACACCTTC
TRBD1,TRBJ1-2,TRBV20-1,once,CSANTGVNYGYTF,TGCAGTGCTAACACAGGGGTCAACTATGGCTACACCTTC
-,TRBJ1-2,TRBV6-2/TRBV6-3,-,CASNQGTNYGYTF,TGTGCCAGCAACCAGGGGACTAACTATGGCTACACCTTC
-,TRBJ1-5,TRBV20-1,-,CSAEGGTGQPQHF,TGCAGTGCGGAAGGAGGGACGGGCCAGCCCCAGCATTTT
TRBD2,TRBJ2-7,TRBV20-1,-,CSALRELSYEQYF,TGCAGTGCTCTGCGGGAGCTCTCCTACGAGCAGTACTTC
TRBD1,TRBJ1-4,TRBV11-2,-,CASNREDRGGKLFF,TGTGCCAGCAACCGGGAGGACAGGGGTGGAAAACTGTTTTTT
-,TRBJ1-2,TRBV5-4,-,CASSLVLRTGYTF,TGTGCCAGCAGCTTGGTTTTACGGACCGGCTACACCTTC
TRBD1,TRBJ1-5,TRBV6-5,-,CASSYTQGLQPQHF,TGTGCCAGCAGTTACACACAGGGGCTTCAGCCCCAGCATTTT
-,TRBJ1-1,TRBV30,-,CAWSDTRNTEAFF,TGTGCCTGGAGTGATACCAGGAACACTGAAGCTTTCTTT
TRBD1,TRBJ1-4,TRBV15,-,CATSMDRVGEKLFF,TGTGCCACCAGCATGGACAGGGTTGGAGAAAAACTGTTTTTT
-,TRBJ2-2,TRBV2,few,CASSPDTGELFF,TGTGCCAGCAGTCCCGACACCGGGGAGCTGTTTTTT
TRBD1,TRBJ1-1,TRBV19,-,CASRREDRGLNTEAFF,TGTGCCAGTAGACGCGAGGACAGGGGGCTGAACACTGAAGCTTTCTTT
TRBD1,TRBJ2-5,TRBV7-9,once,CASSFNLGQGQETQYF,TGTGCCAGCAGCTTCAACCTAGGACAGGGACAAGAGACCCAGTACTTC
-,TRBJ1-2,TRBV4-1,-,CASSHLPHKGVGYGYTF,TGCGCCAGCAGCCACCTTCCCCACAAGGGGGTTGGCTATGGCTACACCTTC
-,TRBJ2-7,TRBV9,-,CASGASGDEQYF,TGTGCCAGCGGGGCTAGTGGCGACGAGCAGTACTTC
-,TRBJ1-3,TRBV20-1,-,CSAPSSNSGNTIYF,TGCAGTGCCCCAAGTTCCAACTCTGGAAACACCATATATTTT
-,TRBJ1-1,TRBV29-1,-,CSVVKGLGTEAFF,TGCAGCGTTGTAAAAGGTTTGGGGACTGAAGCTTTCTTT
TRBD1,TRBJ2-7,TRBV4-1,-,CASSREGGTGDHEQYF,TGCGCCAGCAGCCGAGAGGGTGGGACAGGGGACCACGAGCAGTACTTC
TRBD2,TRBJ2-1,TRBV3-1,-,CASSQHILAGGLRTNNEQFF,TGTGCCAGCAGCCAGCATATACTAGCGGGAGGGCTTAGGACCAACAATGAGCAGTTCTTC
-,TRBJ1-4,TRBV27,-,CASSTVIAGEKLFF,TGTGCCAGCAGTACAGTCATAGCGGGGGAAAAACTGTTTTTT
-,TRBJ2-3,TRBV14,-,CASSQRPAAYSTDTQYF,TGTGCCAGCAGCCAACGCCCAGCGGCCTATAGCACAGATACGCAGTATTTT
-,TRBJ2-5,TRBV29-1,-,CSATSGHSGTQYF,TGCAGCGCCACGTCGGGGCACTCGGGGACCCAGTACTTC
TRBD1,TRBJ1-2,TRBV11-2,-,CASSHDRGGYGYTF,TGTGCCAGCAGCCACGACAGGGGAGGCTATGGCTACACCTTC
-,TRBJ1-1,TRBV27,once,CASSLSTRGLTEAFF,TGTGCCAGCAGTTTATCGACTCGGGGGCTCACTGAAGCTTTCTTT
TRBD1,TRBJ1-2,TRBV5-1,-,CASSARDSRSGYTF,TGCGCCAGCAGCGCCCGGGACAGCCGGTCGGGCTACACCTTC
-,TRBJ1-1,TRBV5-4,-,CASSFSGTEAFF,TGTGCCAGCAGCTTCAGCGGCACTGAAGCTTTCTTT
-,TRBJ2-2,TRBV7-9,-,CASSLQGTGELFF,TGTGCCAGCAGCTTGCAAGGGACCGGGGAGCTGTTTTTT
TRBD1,TRBJ1-2,TRBV30,-,CAWSVGTGESYTF,TGTGCCTGGAGTGTAGGGACAGGGGAGAGCTACACCTTC
TRBD1,TRBJ1-5,TRBV24-1,-,CATGGTGNQPQHF,TGTGCCACCGGCGGGACAGGCAATCAGCCCCAGCATTTT
-,TRBJ1-4,TRBV7-2,-,CASSYRATNEKLFF,TGTGCCAGCAGCTACAGAGCAACTAATGAAAAACTGTTTTTT
-,TRBJ1-2,TRBV20-1,-,CSARQSYGYTF,TGCAGTGCTAGACAGAGCTATGGCTACACCTTC
-,TRBJ2-2,TRBV24-1,once,CATSEHLDSTTGELFF,TGTGCCACCAGTGAGCACCTGGACAGTACCACCGGGGAGCTGTTTTTT
TRBD2,TRBJ2-1,TRBV20-1,once,CSATATSGRGRNEQFF,TGCAGTGCTACAGCGACTAGCGGGAGAGGGAGGAATGAGCAGTTCTTC
-,TRBJ2-3,TRBV18,-,CASSPKAAGGDTQYF,TGTGCCAGCTCACCAAAGGCCGCAGGAGGGGATACGCAGTATTTT
TRBD1,TRBJ2-1,TRBV7-9,-,CASSYTSLRQGVFNNEQFF,TGTGCCAGCAGTTATACAAGCTTACGACAGGGCGTTTTCAACAATGAGCAGTTCTTC
TRBD2,TRBJ2-1,TRBV30,-,CAWSPGLAGLDEQFF,TGTGCCTGGTCCCCGGGACTAGCGGGATTAGATGAGCAGTTCTTC
TRBD1,TRBJ1-5,TRBV20-1,once,CSALGQGADQPQHF,TGCAGTGCCCTAGGACAGGGGGCCGATCAGCCCCAGCATTTT
TRBD1,TRBJ1-5,TRBV29-1,-,CSVVGTGPRSNQPQHF,TGCAGCGTTGTGGGGACAGGGCCAAGGAGCAATCAGCCCCAGCATTTT
-,TRBJ2-1,TRBV19,-,CASSTKTGSSYNEQFF,TGTGCCAGTAGTACTAAAACAGGGAGCTCCTACAATGAGCAGTTCTTC
-,TRBJ2-7,TRBV28,once,CASSPARKTYEQYF,TGTGCCAGCAGCCCCGCGCGGAAGACCTACGAGCAGTACTTC
-,TRBJ2-7,TRBV5-1,-,CASSLRPGDYEQYF,TGCGCCAGCAGCCTAAGGCCGGGGGACTACGAGCAGTACTTC
TRBD1,TRBJ2-5,TRBV6-5,-,CASRRGTGVGETQYF,TGTGCCAGCAGAAGAGGGACAGGGGTCGGGGAGACCCAGTACTTC
-,TRBJ1-4,TRBV30,-,CAWSVLATNEKLFF,TGTGCCTGGAGTGTACTTGCAACTAATGAAAAACTGTTTTTT
-,TRBJ1-2,TRBV12-3/TRBV12-4,-,CASSLEGISYGYTF,TGTGCCAGCAGTTTGGAGGGGATTAGTTATGGCTACACCTTC